This record concerns one T cell receptor (beta chain) sequence. Its target antigen remains unknown. A read error may be the cause here, since a much bigger clone is one base away. This sample was taken from a study of immune heterogeneity within non-small cell lung tumors (dated by TCRdb to 2017 to 2018). Turning to the overall study: By histology, the tumors included some ten non-squamous carcinomas, 4 squamous cell carcinomas and 1 tumor not otherwise specified. To look at intratumoral immune heterogeneity, the study ran whole-exome sequencing, RNA-seq and TCR beta repertoire sequencing on several spatially distinct regions taken from every NSCLC tumor. Transcriptome data were available for just roughly 40 loci from around 12 patients, whereas TCR repertoire analysis spanned 55 to 65 tumor loci from under 18 patients. For mutant peptides 8 to 11 amino acids long, netMHCpan-3.0 predicted neoantigen binding to the HLA alleles of each patient. On the study overall, not on this receptor specifically: Local T-cell repertoire clonality showed a statistically significant but moderate positive correlation with local tumor mutational burden (R approximately 0.34). Individual patients mostly had different high-frequency TCR beta clonotypes. Within a given patient, the same dominant CDR3B clonotypes showed up repeatedly across loci, although different tumor locations also carried unique high-frequency clones.

The TCR beta CDR3 region was amplified with a multiplex PCR system whose first round ran for about 9 cycles using 32 V-gene forward primers and 13 J-gene reverse primers. The first PCR round used a QIAGEN Multiplex PCR Kit, and the primer sequences were filed in Chinese patent CN105087789A. Illumina universal primers were attached in a second round of PCR run with the Phusion High-Fidelity PCR Kit. TCR libraries were paired-end sequenced at 151 bp read length on the Illumina HiSeq X Ten platform. For the original study's pipeline: Reads lacking multiplex PCR primers were removed with Cutadapt, read pairs were merged with PEAR, and CDR3 regions were called with MiXCR default settings. Repertoire diversity was assessed by Shannon entropy, and clonality was calculated as one minus the Shannon entropy divided by the ln of the count of productive unique sequences. A clonotype counted as a dominant or high-frequency T-cell clone when its frequency was 0.5% or higher. TCRdb redid the processing of the public reads, applying fastp at Q25 and MiXCR, and retained in-frame beta chains. Entries are consolidated by CDR3 protein sequence, retaining the most common genes and DNA. In this record, the V and J calls reflect TCRdb's handling and not the investigators' own analysis. The sample table lists 10,000 or so distinct CDR3 sequences, less than 30% of them with a count of one. The biggest ten clones account for about a quarter of the sample.

Trimming takes 5 bases off V and 2 bases off J; junction bases not matched to a gene: 6. From the cysteine through the phenylalanine, the CDR3 covers 16 amino acids. The read is trimmed to its CDR3 DNA, 48 bases read in frame from base 1. CDR1 and CDR2 were assigned from the germline V gene (reference sequence) as SGHAT and FQDESV. For the TCR template, genomic DNA was extracted from bulk tumor tissue, and 600 ng of gDNA was amplified for each sample. During surgery, multiple biopsies were taken from each primary tumor, with sampling sites spaced as far apart as possible within the tumor mass. Patients in the study cohort, which was described as untreated, were newly diagnosed NSCLC cases going through curative surgery. The samples came from about 16 patients with newly diagnosed non-small cell lung cancer who were having surgery intended to be curative. Two independent pathologists reviewed the resected tumor masses. Only DNA and RNA samples of high quality went on to sequencing.

The rearrangement combines TRBV11-1 with TRBJ2-3; the junction holds 11 bases that match TRBD2. This TCR derives from a woman aged 45-65 years with non-small cell lung cancer. Sequencing was performed on lung tumor tissue. The bases are TGTGCCAGCAGCAGACTGACTAGCGGGATCACAGATACGCAGTATTTT. Its amino acids are CASSRLTSGITDTQYF.